Each of the 14 T cell receptor beta chains below was sequenced from the same sample in a study of identical twins (dated by TCRdb to about 2016). Receptor libraries were prepared by 5' RACE. TCRdb shows the sequencer as Illumina HiSeq 2000. Clones were called with MiXCR by TCRdb after fastp trimmed the public reads at Q25, and only in-frame beta chains were retained. Duplicate CDR3 protein sequences are folded into a single record with the most common DNA and genes. The sample table lists 1.5 million to 2 million distinct CDR3 sequences, around 33% of them with a count of one. 0.27% of the sample goes to the ten largest clones. The sequenced sample was cord blood. These receptors were collected from a newborn girl in good health.

The chain recombines TRBV9 with TRBJ1-1; 9 bases fit TRBD1. The germline V gene has CDR1 SGDLS and CDR2 YYNGEE. The CDR3 runs to 14 residues. V lost 3 bases, J lost 3 bases, and 3 bases stayed unmatched. As DNA, the CDR3 is TGTGCCAGCAGCGGCCGGGACAGGGACACTGAAGCTTTCTTT. Protein sequence: CASSGRDRDTEAFF.

This chain's CDR3 is CASSYGGQGRYGYTF. CDR3 in DNA: TGTGCCAGCAGTTACGGGGGACAGGGACGGTATGGCTACACCTTC. The rearrangement links TRBV6-5 to TRBJ1-2, with 9 bases that match TRBD1. V gave up 2 bases and J gave up 5 bases; unmatched junction bases: 6. The CDR3 length is 15 residues. Germline V gene lookup returns CDR1 MNHEY and CDR2 SVGAGI.

This clonotype appeared a few times. The chain employs TRBV12-3 or TRBV12-4 and TRBJ2-3; D is ambiguous. Trimming cost V 3 bases and J 1 base, with 11 bases left between them. This CDR3 has 15 residues. CDR3 sequence (DNA): TGTGCCAGCAGTTTGACCCGTGGGGGCACAGATACGCAGTATTTT. Translating gives CASSLTRGGTDTQYF.

This clonotype was recorded only once. The V gene is TRBV5-1, the J gene TRBJ2-3; D may be TRBD1 or TRBD2 (5 bases each). The CDR3 covers 17 residues. V lost 3 bases to trimming and J lost 1 base, with 18 bases between them. Germline CDR1 SGHRS, CDR2 YFSETQ. The DNA of the CDR3 is TGCGCCAGCAGCTCTAAGGGGCTAGCAGGACGCACAGATACGCAGTATTTT. Encoded protein: CASSSKGLAGRTDTQYF. Using reference TRBV5-1 and TRBJ2-3 for the parts outside the CDR3, the full variable domain is KAGVTQTPRYLIKTRGQQVTLSCSPISGHRSVSWYQQTPGQGLQFLFEYFSETQRNKGNFPGRFSGRQFSNSRSEMNVSTLELGDSALYLCASSSKGLAGRTDTQYFGPGTRLTVL.

The chain carries TRBV4-2 and TRBJ2-1, with 7 positions matching TRBD2. From germline, CDR1 is LGHNA and CDR2 YNFKEQ. V dropped 0 bases and J dropped 5; count of bases not matched to a gene: 7. This CDR3 contains 16 residues. The CDR3 DNA sequence: TGTGCCAGCAGCCAAGATGTGGGGGGGTGGGACAATGAGCAGTTCTTC. It is translated as CASSQDVGGWDNEQFF.

This clonotype came up a few times. The chain recombines TRBV7-9 with TRBJ2-7, with D uncertain. The CDR3 totals 15 residues. V was shortened by 3 bases and J by 2 bases, with 14 bases between the two germline ends. Germline V lookup: CDR1 SEHNR, CDR2 FQNEAQ (reference sequence). In DNA form, the CDR3 reads TGTGCCAGCAGCTTTGGGTCGGCTCGGGCCTACGAGCAGTACTTC. Protein sequence: CASSFGSARAYEQYF.

This clonotype was counted between two and nine times. The rearrangement links TRBV27 to TRBJ2-7; D is tentatively TRBD1 or TRBD2 (5 bases each). The V gene lost 6 bases and the J gene lost 4 bases, with 13 bases spanning the gap. The CDR3 length is 13 residues. CDR1 is MNHEY and CDR2 is SMNVEV in the germline V gene (reference sequence). The CDR3: CASRRGLSYEQYF. DNA of the CDR3: TGTGCCAGCAGACGGGGCCTCTCTTACGAGCAGTACTTC.

The chain combines TRBV20-1 with TRBJ2-1, with 10 bases matching TRBD2. This CDR3 spans 18 amino acids. J was trimmed by 0 bases and V by 5 bases; bases with no gene match: 13. CDR1 and CDR2 (germline): DFQATT, SNEGSKA (reference sequence). The DNA for the CDR3 is TGCAGTGCTTTCTCGCCCAGCGGGGGGGCGAGCTCCTACAATGAGCAGTTCTTC. It is translated as CSAFSPSGGASSYNEQFF.

The chain combines TRBV14 with TRBJ1-1; D perhaps matches TRBD1 (6 bases). Germline CDR1 reads SGHDN; CDR2 reads FVKESK. The V and J ends lost 1 base and 5 bases respectively, with 14 bases between them. This CDR3 has 15 residues. CDR3 amino acids: CASSQAPQGITEAFF. In nucleotides, the CDR3 is TGTGCCAGCAGCCAAGCCCCCCAGGGGATTACTGAAGCTTTCTTT.

This chain connects TRBV29-1 to TRBJ2-1; 8 bases are a match to TRBD1. CDR3 length equals 13 residues. Looked up from germline, CDR1 is SQVTM and CDR2 is ANQGSEA. V shed 6 bases, J shed 10 bases, and the junction held 11 bases outside the gene matches. The CDR3 DNA is TGCAGCGTCCCCGGACAGGGAGCCTACGAGCAGTTCTTC. Its translation is CSVPGQGAYEQFF.

The V and J genes are TRBV20-1 and TRBJ2-3, with D possibly being TRBD2 (6 bases). Per germline, CDR1 DFQATT and CDR2 SNEGSKA (reference sequence). Trimming removed 4 bases at V and 4 bases at J, with 9 bases between. There are 12 residues in the CDR3. The CDR3 region has the DNA TGCAGTGCTATCGGGGGTTCAGATACGCAGTATTTT. Translated: CSAIGGSDTQYF.

The chain employs TRBV3-1 and TRBJ2-1; 11 nucleotides match TRBD2. CDR3 size: 17 residues. V trimming: 1 base; J trimming: 9 bases; junction bases outside the gene matches: 11. Per the germline V gene, CDR1 is LGHDT and CDR2 is YNNKEL (reference sequence). The CDR3 loop is CASSQGNSGRARGEQFF. DNA of the CDR3: TGTGCCAGCAGCCAAGGGAATAGCGGGAGGGCCCGGGGTGAGCAGTTCTTC.

This clonotype was detected only a few times. The chain has TRBV28 and TRBJ2-6; 7 bases fit TRBD1. J was trimmed by 0 bases and V by 8 bases; bases with no gene match: 7. CDR3 size: 16 residues. Germline V lookup: CDR1 MDHEN, CDR2 SYDVKM. The CDR3 reads CASSGTEYSGANVLTF. The CDR3 DNA is TGTGCCAGCTCCGGGACAGAATACTCTGGGGCCAACGTCCTGACTTTC.

The CDR3 loop is CASSYGRDGDSGNTIYF. CDR3 nucleotides: TGCGCCAGCAGCTACGGTCGGGACGGAGACTCTGGAAACACCATATATTTT. The V gene is TRBV5-1, the J gene TRBJ1-3, with D tentatively TRBD1 (5 bases). CDR1 SGHRS and CDR2 YFSETQ come from the germline V gene. CDR3 length: 17 residues. V gave up 3 bases and J gave up 0 bases, with 16 bases separating them.